This T cell receptor beta chain appears in the sequencing data of a study of blood T cell repertoires in COVID-19. Measured with immunoSEQ multiplex PCR; TCRdb has only the in-frame clones, and not every one. The sample includes 200,000 or so clones, roughly 80% of them seen just once. CDR1 is MGHRA and CDR2 is YSYEKL in the germline V gene. The CDR3 is 16 amino acids. V shed 0 bases, J shed 8 bases, and the junction held 7 bases outside the gene matches. This sequence was found in a man in his fifties or sixties with active or convalescent COVID-19. The chain carries TRBV4-1 and TRBJ2-1, with 10 bases matching TRBD2. Input material: peripheral blood. As DNA, the CDR3 is TGCGCCAGCAGCCAAGAAGGGGCTAGCGGGAGTGATGAGCAGTTCTTC. Encoded protein: CASSQEGASGSDEQFF.